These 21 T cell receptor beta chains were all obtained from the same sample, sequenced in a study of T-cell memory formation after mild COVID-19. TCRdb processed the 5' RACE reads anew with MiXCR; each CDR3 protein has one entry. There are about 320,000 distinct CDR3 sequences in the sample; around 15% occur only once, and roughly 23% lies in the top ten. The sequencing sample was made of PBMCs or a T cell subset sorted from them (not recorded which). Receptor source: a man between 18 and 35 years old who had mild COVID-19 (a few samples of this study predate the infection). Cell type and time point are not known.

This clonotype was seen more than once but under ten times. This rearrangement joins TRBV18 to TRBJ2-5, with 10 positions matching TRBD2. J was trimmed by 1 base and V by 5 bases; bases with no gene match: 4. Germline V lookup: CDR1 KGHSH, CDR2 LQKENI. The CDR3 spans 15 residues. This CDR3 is CASSFWTSGQETQYF. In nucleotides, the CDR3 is TGTGCCAGCTCATTTTGGACTAGCGGCCAAGAGACCCAGTACTTC.

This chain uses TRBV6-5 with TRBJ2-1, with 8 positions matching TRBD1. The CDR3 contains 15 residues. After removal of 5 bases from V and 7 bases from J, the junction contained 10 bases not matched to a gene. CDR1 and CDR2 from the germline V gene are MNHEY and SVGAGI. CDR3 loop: CASSRNGQGPNEQFF. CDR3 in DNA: TGTGCCAGCAGTCGTAATGGACAGGGACCGAATGAGCAGTTCTTC.

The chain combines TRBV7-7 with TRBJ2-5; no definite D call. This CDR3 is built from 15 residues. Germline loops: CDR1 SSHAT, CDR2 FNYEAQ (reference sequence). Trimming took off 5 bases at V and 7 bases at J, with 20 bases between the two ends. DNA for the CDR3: TGTGCCAGCAGCCCGACAAGTCCGAGATCGGGGACCCAGTACTTC. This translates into CASSPTSPRSGTQYF.

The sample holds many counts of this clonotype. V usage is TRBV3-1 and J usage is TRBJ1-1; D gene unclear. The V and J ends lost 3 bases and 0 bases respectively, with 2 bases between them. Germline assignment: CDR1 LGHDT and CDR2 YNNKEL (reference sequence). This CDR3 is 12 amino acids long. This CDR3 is CASSHMNTEAFF. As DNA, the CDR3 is TGTGCCAGCAGCCACATGAACACTGAAGCTTTCTTT.

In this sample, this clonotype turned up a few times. For the CDR3, the DNA is TGCAGGATAGGGGGCTCCTATAATTCACCCCTCCACTTT. As protein: CRIGGSYNSPLHF. The chain has TRBV20-1 and TRBJ1-6; possible D gene TRBD1, 6 bases. Germline CDR1 DFQATT, CDR2 SNEGSKA (reference sequence). This CDR3 is 13 amino acids long.

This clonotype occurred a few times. Here the CDR3 DNA reads TGTGCCATCAGTGAGTTCTCCACAGATACGCAGTATTTT. Translation gives CAISEFSTDTQYF. The chain joins TRBV10-3 to TRBJ2-3; D remains ambiguous. The V end lost 1 base, the J end lost 2 bases, and 4 bases lay between the germline ends. This CDR3 is built from 13 residues. Germline V gene lookup returns CDR1 ENHRY and CDR2 SYGVKD.

This CDR3 is CASSYRPPGTEAFF. For the CDR3, the DNA is TGTGCCAGCAGTTACCGCCCTCCGGGGACTGAAGCTTTCTTT. The chain combines TRBV6-2 or TRBV6-3 with TRBJ1-1; D is undetermined. The germline V and J ends were trimmed by 2 bases and 5 bases, with 12 bases remaining between them. CDR3 size: 14 residues. From germline, CDR1 is MNHEY and CDR2 SVGEGT.

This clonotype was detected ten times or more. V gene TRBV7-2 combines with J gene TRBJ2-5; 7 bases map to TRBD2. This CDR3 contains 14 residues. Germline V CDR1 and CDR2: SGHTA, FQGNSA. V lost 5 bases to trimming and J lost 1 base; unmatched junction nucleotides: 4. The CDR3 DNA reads TGTGCCAGCAGCCCCAGCGGGGCCCAAGAGACCCAGTACTTC. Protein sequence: CASSPSGAQETQYF.

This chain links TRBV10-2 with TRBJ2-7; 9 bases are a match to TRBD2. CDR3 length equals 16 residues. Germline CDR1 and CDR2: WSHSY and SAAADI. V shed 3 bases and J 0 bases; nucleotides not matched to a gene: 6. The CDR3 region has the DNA TGCGCCAGCAGTGAATTAGCGGGGGACAGCTCCTACGAGCAGTACTTC. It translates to CASSELAGDSSYEQYF.

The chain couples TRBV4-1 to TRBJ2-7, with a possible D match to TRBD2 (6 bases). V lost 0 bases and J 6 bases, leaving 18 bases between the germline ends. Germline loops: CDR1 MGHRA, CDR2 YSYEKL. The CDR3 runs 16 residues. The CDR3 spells CASSQDSSGEVSEQYF. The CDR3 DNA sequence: TGCGCCAGCAGCCAAGATAGTAGCGGAGAGGTCTCCGAGCAGTACTTC.

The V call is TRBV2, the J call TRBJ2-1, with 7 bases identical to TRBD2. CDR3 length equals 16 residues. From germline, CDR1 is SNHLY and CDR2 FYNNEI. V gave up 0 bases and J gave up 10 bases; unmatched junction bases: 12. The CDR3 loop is CASSEAVWSRGGEQFF. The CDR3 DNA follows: TGTGCCAGCAGTGAAGCAGTCTGGAGCCGGGGAGGGGAGCAGTTCTTC.

CDR3 loop: CASWAGRTNTEAFF. The CDR3 region has the DNA TGCGCCAGCTGGGCGGGCAGGACGAACACTGAAGCTTTCTTT. The rearrangement joins TRBV5-1 to TRBJ1-1; D ambiguous. From germline, CDR1 is SGHRS and CDR2 YFSETQ. With 7 bases removed from V and 1 base from J, the gap between germline ends came to 14 bases. The CDR3 spans 14 residues.

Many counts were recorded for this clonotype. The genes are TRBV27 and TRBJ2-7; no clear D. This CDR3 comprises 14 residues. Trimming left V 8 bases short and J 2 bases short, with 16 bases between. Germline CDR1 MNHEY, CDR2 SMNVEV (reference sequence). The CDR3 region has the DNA TGTGCCAGCCGAGAAGCGCAGCCACCCTACGAGCAGTACTTC. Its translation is CASREAQPPYEQYF.

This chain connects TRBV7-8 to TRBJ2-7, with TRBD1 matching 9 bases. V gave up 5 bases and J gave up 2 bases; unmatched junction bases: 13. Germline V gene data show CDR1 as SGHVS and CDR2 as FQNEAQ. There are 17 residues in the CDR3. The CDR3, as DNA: TGTGCCAGCAGCCTCACTGTTGGACAGGGGAGGCCCTACGAGCAGTACGTC. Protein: CASSLTVGQGRPYEQYV.

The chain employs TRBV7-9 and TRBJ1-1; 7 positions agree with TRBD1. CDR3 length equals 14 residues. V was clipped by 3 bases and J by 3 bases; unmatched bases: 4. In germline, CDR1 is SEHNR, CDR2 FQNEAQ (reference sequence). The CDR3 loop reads CASSLGQLHTEAFF. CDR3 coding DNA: TGTGCCAGCAGCTTGGGACAGTTACACACTGAAGCTTTCTTT.

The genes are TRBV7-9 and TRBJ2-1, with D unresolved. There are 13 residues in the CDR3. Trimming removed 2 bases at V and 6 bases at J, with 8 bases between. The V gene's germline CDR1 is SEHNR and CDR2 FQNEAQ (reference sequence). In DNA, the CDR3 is TGTGCCAGCAGCTTATTATCCGGCAATGAGCAGTTCTTC. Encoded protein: CASSLLSGNEQFF.

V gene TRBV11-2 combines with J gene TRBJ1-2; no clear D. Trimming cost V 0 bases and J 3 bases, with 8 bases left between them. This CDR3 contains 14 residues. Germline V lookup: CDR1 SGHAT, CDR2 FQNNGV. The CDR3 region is CASSLDSAYYGYTF. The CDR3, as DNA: TGTGCCAGCAGCTTAGATTCAGCCTACTATGGCTACACCTTC. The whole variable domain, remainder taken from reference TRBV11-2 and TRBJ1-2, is EAGVAQSPRYKIIEKRQSVAFWCNPISGHATLYWYQQILGQGPKLLIQFQNNGVVDDSQLPKDRFSAERLKGVDSTLKIQPAKLEDSAVYLCASSLDSAYYGYTFGSGTRLTVV.

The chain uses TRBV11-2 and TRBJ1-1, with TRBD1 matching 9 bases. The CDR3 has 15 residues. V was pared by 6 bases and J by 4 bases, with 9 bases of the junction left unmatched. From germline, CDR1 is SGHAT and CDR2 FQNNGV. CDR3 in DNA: TGTGCCAGCAGATCCGGGACAGGGTTGGGCACTGAAGCTTTCTTT. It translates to CASRSGTGLGTEAFF.

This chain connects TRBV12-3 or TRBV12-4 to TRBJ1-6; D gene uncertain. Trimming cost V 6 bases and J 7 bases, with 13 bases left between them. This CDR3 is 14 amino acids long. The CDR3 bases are TGTGCCAGCAGACTGGCGATGCGGAATTCACCCCTCCACTTT. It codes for CASRLAMRNSPLHF.

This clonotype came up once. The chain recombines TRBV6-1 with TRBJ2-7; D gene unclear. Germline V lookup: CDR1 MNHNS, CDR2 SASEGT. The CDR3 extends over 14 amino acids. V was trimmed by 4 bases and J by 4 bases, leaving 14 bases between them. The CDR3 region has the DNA TGTGCCAGCAGTGTCTACGGGCAGTTGTACGAGCAGTACTTC. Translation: CASSVYGQLYEQYF.

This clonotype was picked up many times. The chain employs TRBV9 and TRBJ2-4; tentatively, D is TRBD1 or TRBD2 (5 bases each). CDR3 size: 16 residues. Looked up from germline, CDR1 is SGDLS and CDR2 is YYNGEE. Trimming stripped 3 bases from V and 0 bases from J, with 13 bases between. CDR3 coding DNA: TGTGCCAGCAGCGAACAGGCGGGCCAAGCCAAAAACATTCAGTACTTC. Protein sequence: CASSEQAGQAKNIQYF.